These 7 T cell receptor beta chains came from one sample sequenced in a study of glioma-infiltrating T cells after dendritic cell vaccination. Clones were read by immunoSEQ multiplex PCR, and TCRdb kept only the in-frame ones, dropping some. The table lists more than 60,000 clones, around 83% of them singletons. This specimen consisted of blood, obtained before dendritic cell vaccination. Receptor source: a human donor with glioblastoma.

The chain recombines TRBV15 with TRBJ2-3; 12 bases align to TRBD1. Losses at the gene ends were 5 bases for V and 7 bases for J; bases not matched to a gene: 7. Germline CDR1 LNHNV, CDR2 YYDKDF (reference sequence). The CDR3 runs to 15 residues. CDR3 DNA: TGTGCCACCAGCCGAATGGGACAGGGGGCTAATACGCAGTATTTT. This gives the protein CATSRMGQGANTQYF.

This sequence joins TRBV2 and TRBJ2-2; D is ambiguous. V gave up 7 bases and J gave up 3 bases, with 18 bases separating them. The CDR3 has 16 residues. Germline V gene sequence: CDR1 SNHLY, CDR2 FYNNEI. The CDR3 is CASNQSPNPDTGELFF. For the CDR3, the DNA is TGTGCCAGCAATCAGTCTCCCAACCCCGACACCGGGGAGCTGTTTTTT. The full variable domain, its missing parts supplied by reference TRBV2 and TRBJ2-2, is EPEVTQTPSHQVTQMGQEVILRCVPISNHLYFYWYRQILGQKVEFLVSFYNNEISEKSEIFDDQFSVERPDGSNFTLKIRSTKLEDSAMYFCASNQSPNPDTGELFFGEGSRLTVL.

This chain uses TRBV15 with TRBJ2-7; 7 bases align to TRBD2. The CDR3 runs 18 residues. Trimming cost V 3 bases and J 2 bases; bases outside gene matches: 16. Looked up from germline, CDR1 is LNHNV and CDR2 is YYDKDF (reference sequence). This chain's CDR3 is CATSRLTPVGGYPYEQYF. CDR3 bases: TGTGCCACCAGCAGGCTAACCCCCGTCGGGGGGTATCCCTACGAGCAGTACTTC.

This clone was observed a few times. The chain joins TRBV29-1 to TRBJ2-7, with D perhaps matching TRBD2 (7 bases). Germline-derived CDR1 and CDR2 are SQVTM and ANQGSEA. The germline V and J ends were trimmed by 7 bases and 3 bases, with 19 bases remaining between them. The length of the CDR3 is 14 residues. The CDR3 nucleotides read TGCAGCGCCACCGGGGGAGGGGGGGACTACGAGCAGTACTTC. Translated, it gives CSATGGGGDYEQYF.

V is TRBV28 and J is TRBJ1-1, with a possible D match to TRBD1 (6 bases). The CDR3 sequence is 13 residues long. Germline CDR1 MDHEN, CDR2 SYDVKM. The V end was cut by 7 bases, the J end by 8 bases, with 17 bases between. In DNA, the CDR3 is TGTGCCAGCATTCACCCAGGGGCACTCGAAGCTTTCTTT. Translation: CASIHPGALEAFF. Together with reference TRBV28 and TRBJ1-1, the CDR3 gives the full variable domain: DVKVTQSSRYLVKRTGEKVFLECVQDMDHENMFWYRQDPGLGLRLIYFSYDVKMKEKGDIPEGYSVSREKKERFSLILESASTNQTSMYLCASIHPGALEAFFGQGTRLTVV.

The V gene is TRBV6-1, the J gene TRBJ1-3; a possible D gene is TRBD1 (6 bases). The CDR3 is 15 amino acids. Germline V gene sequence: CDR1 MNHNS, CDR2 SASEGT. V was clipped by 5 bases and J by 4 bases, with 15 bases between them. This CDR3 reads CASSLTTGSGNTIYF. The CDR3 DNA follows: TGTGCCAGCAGTCTAACAACAGGGTCCGGAAACACCATATATTTT.

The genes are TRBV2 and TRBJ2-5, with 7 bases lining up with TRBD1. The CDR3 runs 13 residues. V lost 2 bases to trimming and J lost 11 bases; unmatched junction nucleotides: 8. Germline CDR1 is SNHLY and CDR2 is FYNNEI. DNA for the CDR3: TGTGCCAGCAGTGAAACCCGAGGGGGACAGCAGTACTTC. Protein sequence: CASSETRGGQQYF.